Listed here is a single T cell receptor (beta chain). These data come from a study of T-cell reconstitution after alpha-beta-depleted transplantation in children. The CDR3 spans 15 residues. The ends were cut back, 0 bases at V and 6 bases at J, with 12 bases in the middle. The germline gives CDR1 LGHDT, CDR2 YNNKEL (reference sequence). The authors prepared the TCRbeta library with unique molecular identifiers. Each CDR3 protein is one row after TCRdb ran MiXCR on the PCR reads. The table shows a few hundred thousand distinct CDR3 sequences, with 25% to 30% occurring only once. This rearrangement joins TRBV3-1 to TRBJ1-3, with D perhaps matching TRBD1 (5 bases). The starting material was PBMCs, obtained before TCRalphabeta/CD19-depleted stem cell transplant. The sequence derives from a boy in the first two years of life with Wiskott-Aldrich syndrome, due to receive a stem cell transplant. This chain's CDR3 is CASSQDLRGKNTIYF. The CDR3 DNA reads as TGTGCCAGCAGCCAAGATCTGAGGGGCAAAAACACCATATATTTT. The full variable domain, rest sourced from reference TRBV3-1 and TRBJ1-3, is DTAVSQTPKYLVTQMGNDKSIKCEQNLGHDTMYWYKQDSKKFLKIMFSYNNKELIINETVPNRFSPKSPDKAHLNLHINSLELGDSAVYFCASSQDLRGKNTIYFGEGSWLTVV.